This record covers a single T cell receptor (beta chain). The antigen is undetermined. Pooling covered second doses at about 4 or about 12 weeks. The entry originates in a study of T cell responses to AZD1222 COVID-19 vaccine. Study-wide results and limits: Repertoire samples came only from after the peak T cell response. Receipt of two AZD1222 doses was followed by a rise in Spike-specific TCR breadth and depth.

TCRdb keeps only in-frame clones here, not all; method: immunoSEQ multiplex PCR. The table records 77,000 or so clones, around 90% of them present only once. The length of the CDR3 is 14 residues. CDR1 and CDR2 from the germline V gene are SEHNR and FQNEAQ (reference sequence). V was pared by 4 bases and J by 1 base, with 10 bases between. This sample comprised peripheral blood, obtained 28 days after the second AZD1222 dose. The V and J genes are TRBV7-9 and TRBJ1-1, with D possibly being TRBD1 (5 bases). This TCR was recovered from an adult who received the AZD1222 COVID-19 vaccine. This CDR3 is CASSSSRANTEAFF. As DNA, the CDR3 is TGTGCCAGCAGCTCTTCCAGGGCGAACACTGAAGCTTTCTTT.